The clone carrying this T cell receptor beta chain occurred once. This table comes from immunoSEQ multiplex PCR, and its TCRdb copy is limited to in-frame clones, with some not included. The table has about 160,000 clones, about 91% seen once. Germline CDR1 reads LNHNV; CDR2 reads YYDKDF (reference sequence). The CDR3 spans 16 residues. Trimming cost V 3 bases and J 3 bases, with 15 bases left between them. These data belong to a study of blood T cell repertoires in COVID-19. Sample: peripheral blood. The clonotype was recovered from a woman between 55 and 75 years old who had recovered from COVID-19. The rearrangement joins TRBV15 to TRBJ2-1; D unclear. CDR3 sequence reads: CATSSVAKLNYNEQFF. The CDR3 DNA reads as TGTGCCACCAGCAGTGTTGCGAAACTTAACTACAATGAGCAGTTCTTC.